This passage covers 15 T cell receptor beta chains from one sample sequenced in a study of blood T cell repertoires in COVID-19 (dated by TCRdb to the early 2020s). The receptor library was made with the immunoSEQ multiplex PCR assay. TCRdb took this table from immuneACCESS and kept in-frame rearrangements with V and J called. Such tables lack part of the clones; where checked against another copy, unresolved V genes explain under half of the gap, and the rest is unexplained. Recorded for this sample are hundreds of thousands of clones; roughly 77% of them occurred a single time. The top ten clones comprise about 3% of the sample. The specimen sequenced was peripheral blood. All receptors derive from a woman of 80 years or more with acute or convalescent COVID-19.

The V gene is TRBV9, the J gene TRBJ2-7, with TRBD2 matching over 7 bases. CDR3 length: 14 amino acids. CDR1 is SGDLS, CDR2 YYNGEE, per germline. V was clipped by 7 bases and J by 3 bases; unmatched bases: 10. DNA for the CDR3: TGTGCCAGCTCCCGCGGGGAGGGGTTCTACGAGCAGTACTTC. It yields the protein CASSRGEGFYEQYF.

The chain links TRBV9 to TRBJ1-2, with D possibly being TRBD1 (6 bases). Germline CDR1 reads SGDLS; CDR2 reads YYNGEE. The CDR3 is 13 residues long. The V and J ends lost 3 bases and 2 bases respectively, with 8 bases between them. DNA for the CDR3: TGTGCCAGCAGCGCCACAGGGAACTATGGCTACACCTTC. Translation gives CASSATGNYGYTF.

The chain couples TRBV27 to TRBJ2-7, with a weak D call TRBD2 (7 bases). Per the germline V gene, CDR1 is MNHEY and CDR2 is SMNVEV (reference sequence). The CDR3 is 15 residues long. Trimming removed 6 bases from V and 4 bases from J, with 19 bases in between. CDR3 loop: CASSRSPGGGYEQYF. CDR3 DNA sequence: TGTGCCAGCAGCCGAAGCCCGGGGGGCGGGTACGAGCAGTACTTC.

This rearrangement joins TRBV5-1 to TRBJ2-5; the match to TRBD2 covers 7 bases. The CDR3 has 14 amino acids. Germline values: CDR1 SGHRS, CDR2 YFSETQ. Unmatched junction bases numbered 14, after V lost 4 bases and J lost 11 bases. CDR3 residues: CASSEPGGTRGQYF. CDR3 sequence (DNA): TGCGCCAGCAGCGAGCCCGGGGGGACCCGAGGGCAGTACTTC.

The CDR3, as DNA: TGTGCCAGCAGCCGGCGGGGGGGCCGATTTGCAGATACGCAGTATTTT. Translated, it gives CASSRRGGRFADTQYF. The chain has TRBV3-1 (or the pseudogene TRBV3-2) and TRBJ2-3; 9 positions match TRBD2. V dropped 4 bases and J dropped 4; count of bases not matched to a gene: 9. The CDR3 runs to 16 residues. Germline assignment: CDR1 LGHDT and CDR2 YNNKEL (reference sequence).

The V and J genes are TRBV5-5 and TRBJ2-3; TRBD2 agrees at 13 bases. With 4 bases clipped from V and 6 bases from J, the junction kept 5 bases outside the gene matches. The CDR3 sequence is 15 residues long. CDR1 and CDR2 (germline): SGHKS, YYEKEE (reference sequence). The CDR3 nucleotides read TGTGCCAGCAGCCCCACTAGCGGGAGGGGTGATACGCAGTATTTT. It specifies CASSPTSGRGDTQYF.

The chain employs TRBV7-8 and TRBJ1-4, with D hard to call. This CDR3 has 15 amino acids. The V gene lost 3 bases and the J gene lost 2 bases, with 10 bases spanning the gap. Germline CDR1 reads SGHVS; CDR2 reads FQNEAQ. The CDR3 sequence: CASSLRDYTNEKLFF. DNA of the CDR3: TGTGCCAGCAGCTTGAGGGATTATACTAATGAAAAACTGTTTTTT.

In DNA form, the CDR3 reads TGTGCCAGCAGCTTACTTGGTGTCGGACAGGGGGGTGAAAAACTGTTTTTT. It encodes CASSLLGVGQGGEKLFF. The gene calls are TRBV11-2 and TRBJ1-4; 10 nucleotides align to TRBD1. Germline lookup yields CDR1 SGHAT and CDR2 FQNNGV. Losses at the gene ends were 2 bases for V and 7 bases for J; bases not matched to a gene: 10. This CDR3 is 17 amino acids long.

This clone has only one observation. The chain couples TRBV9 to TRBJ1-1; D perhaps matches TRBD1 (6 bases). Germline V gene sequence: CDR1 SGDLS, CDR2 YYNGEE. V was clipped by 1 base and J by 0 bases, with 10 bases between them. CDR3 length: 15 amino acids. CDR3: CASSVSQGMNTEAFF. In DNA, the CDR3 is TGTGCCAGCAGCGTATCGCAGGGGATGAACACTGAAGCTTTCTTT. The full variable domain, in which reference TRBV9 and TRBJ1-1 provide the parts outside the CDR3, is DSGVTQTPKHLITATGQRVTLRCSPRSGDLSVYWYQQSLDQGLQFLIQYYNGEERAKGNILERFSAQQFPDLHSELNLSSLELGDSALYFCASSVSQGMNTEAFFGQGTRLTVV.

This clone was recorded a few times. The chain links TRBV5-8 to TRBJ1-3; no firm D call. V was pared by 0 bases and J by 12 bases, with 10 bases between. The germline V gene encodes CDR1 SGHTS and CDR2 YDEGEE. The CDR3 extends over 12 amino acids. CDR3 bases: TGTGCCAGCAGCTTGGGGTCGGCAGGCATATATTTT. Translation: CASSLGSAGIYF.

V is TRBV5-4 and J is TRBJ1-6; a weak D match, TRBD1 (5 bases). This CDR3 region has 14 residues. Germline CDR1 reads SGHNT; CDR2 reads YYREEE (reference sequence). V was trimmed by 0 bases and J by 6 bases, leaving 7 bases between them. The CDR3 DNA sequence: TGTGCCAGCAGCTTGGGCAGGGCTAATTCACCCCTCCACTTT. As protein: CASSLGRANSPLHF.

The rearrangement uses TRBV2 and TRBJ2-7; D ambiguous. Germline values: CDR1 SNHLY, CDR2 FYNNEI. V lost 5 bases and J 6 bases, leaving 8 bases between the germline ends. This CDR3 spans 11 amino acids. The CDR3 DNA is TGTGCCAGCAGTTCTAGGTTCGAGCAGTACTTC. Translated, it gives CASSSRFEQYF.

The genes are TRBV5-1 and TRBJ2-2; maybe TRBD2 (6 bases). The CDR3 loop spans 16 amino acids. Trimming removed 4 bases from V and 7 bases from J, with 20 bases in between. CDR1 and CDR2 from the germline V gene are SGHRS and YFSETQ. The CDR3 region has the DNA TGCGCCAGCAGCAGAAGCTGGGACTCCCCCAACGGGGAGCTGTTTTTT. Translated, it gives CASSRSWDSPNGELFF.

This chain joins TRBV5-1 and TRBJ1-2, with 8 bases matching TRBD1. The germline CDR1 and CDR2 sequences are SGHRS and YFSETQ. V shed 4 bases and J 7 bases; nucleotides not matched to a gene: 12. There are 15 residues in the CDR3. CDR3 sequence reads: CASSQQTGAYGGYTF. The CDR3 DNA is TGCGCCAGCAGCCAACAGACAGGGGCCTATGGTGGCTACACCTTC. Full variable domain (remainder filled in from reference TRBV5-1 and TRBJ1-2): KAGVTQTPRYLIKTRGQQVTLSCSPISGHRSVSWYQQTPGQGLQFLFEYFSETQRNKGNFPGRFSGRQFSNSRSEMNVSTLELGDSALYLCASSQQTGAYGGYTFGSGTRLTVV.

This sequence joins TRBV9 and TRBJ1-6; D unclear. This CDR3 comprises 18 residues. V was shortened by 4 bases and J by 0 bases, with 17 bases between the two germline ends. CDR1 and CDR2 (germline): SGDLS, YYNGEE. Here the CDR3 DNA reads TGTGCCAGCAGCCCGTTTGGGAGGAGAAGCTCCTATAATTCACCCCTCCACTTT. Translated, it gives CASSPFGRRSSYNSPLHF.